The T cell receptor beta chain described here comes from a study of T cell responses to AZD1222 COVID-19 vaccine. Study in general: Second doses at about 4 or about 12 weeks were pooled.

The V end was cut by 4 bases, the J end by 6 bases, with 12 bases between. The CDR3 has 14 residues. Germline V CDR1 and CDR2: KGHDR, SFDVKD. As for this clone: What it binds is not known.

Libraries were prepared by immunoSEQ multiplex PCR; TCRdb keeps only in-frame clonotypes and omits some of them. This table holds 140,000 to 150,000 clones, 88% found once. Findings and limits, study-wide: Unmutated variant regions are reportedly targeted by nearly half of spike-specific TCRs. None of the repertoires were sampled until the peak T cell response had passed.

The sample consisted of peripheral blood, taken on day 0 of AZD1222 vaccination. This receptor was identified in an adult in good health. The genes are TRBV24-1 and TRBJ1-5; D gene unclear. The CDR3, as DNA: TGTGCCACCAGTGACCTGGGGAGTTCTCAGCCCCAGCATTTT. Translation gives CATSDLGSSQPQHF.